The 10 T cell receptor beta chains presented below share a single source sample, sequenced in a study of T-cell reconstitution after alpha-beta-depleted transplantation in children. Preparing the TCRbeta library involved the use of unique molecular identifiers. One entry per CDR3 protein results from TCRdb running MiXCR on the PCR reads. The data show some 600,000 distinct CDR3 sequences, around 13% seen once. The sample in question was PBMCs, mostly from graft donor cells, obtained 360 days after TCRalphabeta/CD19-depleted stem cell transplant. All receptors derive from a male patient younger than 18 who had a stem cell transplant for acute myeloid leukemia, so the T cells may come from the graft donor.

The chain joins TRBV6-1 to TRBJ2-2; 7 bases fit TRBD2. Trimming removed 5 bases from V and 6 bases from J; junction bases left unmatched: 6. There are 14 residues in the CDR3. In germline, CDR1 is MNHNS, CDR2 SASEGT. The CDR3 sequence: CASSKLAPAGELFF. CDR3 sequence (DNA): TGTGCCAGCAGTAAACTAGCGCCGGCCGGGGAGCTGTTTTTT.

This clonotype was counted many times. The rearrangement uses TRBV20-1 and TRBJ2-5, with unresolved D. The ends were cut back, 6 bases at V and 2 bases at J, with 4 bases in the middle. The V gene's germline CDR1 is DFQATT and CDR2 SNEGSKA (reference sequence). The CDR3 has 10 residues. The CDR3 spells CSAAQETQYF. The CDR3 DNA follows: TGCAGTGCCGCTCAAGAGACCCAGTACTTC.

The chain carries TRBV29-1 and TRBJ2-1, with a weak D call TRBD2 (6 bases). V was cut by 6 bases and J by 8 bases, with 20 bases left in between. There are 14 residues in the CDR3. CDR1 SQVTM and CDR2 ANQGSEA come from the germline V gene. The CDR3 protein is CSVHHRLVDHEQFF. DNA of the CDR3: TGCAGCGTCCATCACAGACTAGTGGACCATGAGCAGTTCTTC.

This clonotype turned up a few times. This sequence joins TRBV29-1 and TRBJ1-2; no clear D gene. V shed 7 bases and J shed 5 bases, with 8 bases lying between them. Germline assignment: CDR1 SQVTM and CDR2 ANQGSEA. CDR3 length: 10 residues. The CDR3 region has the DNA TGCAGCGCTGACCTATATGGCTACACCTTC. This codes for CSADLYGYTF.

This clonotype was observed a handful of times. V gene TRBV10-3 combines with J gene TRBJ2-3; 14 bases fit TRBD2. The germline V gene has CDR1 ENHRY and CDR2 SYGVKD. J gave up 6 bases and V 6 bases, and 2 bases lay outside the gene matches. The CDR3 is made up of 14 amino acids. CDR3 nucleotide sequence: TGTGCCATCAGGGGACTAGCGGGAGCCGATACGCAGTATTTT. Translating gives CAIRGLAGADTQYF.

CDR3 DNA sequence: TGTGCCAGCAGCTTATTCGGGTTCGACAATGAGCAGTTCTTC. Residues: CASSLFGFDNEQFF. V usage is TRBV7-8 and J usage is TRBJ2-1; the D is unclear. This CDR3 is built from 14 residues. Germline V gives CDR1 SGHVS, CDR2 FQNEAQ. Trimming shortened V by 2 bases and J by 5 bases, and 10 bases separated the two germline ends.

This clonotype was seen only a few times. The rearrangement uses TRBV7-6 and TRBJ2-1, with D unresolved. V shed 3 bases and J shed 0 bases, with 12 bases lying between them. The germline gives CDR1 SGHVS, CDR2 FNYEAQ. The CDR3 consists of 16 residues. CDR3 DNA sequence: TGTGCCAGCAGCTTCCTGAGTGAGAGCTCCTACAATGAGCAGTTCTTC. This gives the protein CASSFLSESSYNEQFF.

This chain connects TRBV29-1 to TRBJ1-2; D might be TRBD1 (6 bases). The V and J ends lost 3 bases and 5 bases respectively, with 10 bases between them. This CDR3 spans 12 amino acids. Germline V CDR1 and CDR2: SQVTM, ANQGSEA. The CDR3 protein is CSVEPTGYGYTF. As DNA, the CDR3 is TGCAGCGTTGAGCCTACAGGGTATGGCTACACCTTC.

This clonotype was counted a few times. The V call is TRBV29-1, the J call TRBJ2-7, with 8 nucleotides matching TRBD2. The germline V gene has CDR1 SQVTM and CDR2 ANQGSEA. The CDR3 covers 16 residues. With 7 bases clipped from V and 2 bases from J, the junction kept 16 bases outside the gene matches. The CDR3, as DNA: TGCAGCGCCGTTAGCAGCGGGAGTCCCCCTACCTACGAGCAGTACTTC. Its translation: CSAVSSGSPPTYEQYF.

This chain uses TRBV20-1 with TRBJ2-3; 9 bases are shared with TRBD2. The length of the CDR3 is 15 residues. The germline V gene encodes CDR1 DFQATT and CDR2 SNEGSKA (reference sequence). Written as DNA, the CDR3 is TGCAGCCGGGACGTGGCGGGAGGGATCGCAGATACGCAGTATTTT. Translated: CSRDVAGGIADTQYF.